This is a list of T cell receptor beta chains from one sample in a study of T cell responses to AZD1222 COVID-19 vaccine. Assay: immunoSEQ multiplex PCR; the TCRdb copy retains only in-frame clones and omits some. Of approximately 110,000 clones in the sample, roughly 90% were seen once. The material sequenced was peripheral blood, taken on day 0 of AZD1222 vaccination. These receptors were collected from an adult in good health. Both conserved end residues are part of each CDR3. A D gene is named only where the DNA matches it firmly. Clone size is stated in some rows and not others, as once, few, many or a class when expanded.

TRBV7-2,NA,TRBJ1-6,NA,CASRLGVNSPLHF,TGTGCCAGCCGCCTGGGGGTCAATTCACCCCTCCACTTT
TRBV6-5,few,TRBJ1-2,NA,CASSYSNPGRGYGYTF,TGTGCCAGCAGTTACTCGAATCCCGGCAGGGGATATGGCTACACCTTC
TRBV10-3,NA,TRBJ1-2,NA,CAIAEGPADYGYTF,TGTGCCATCGCGGAGGGACCAGCGGATTATGGCTACACCTTC
TRBV30,NA,TRBJ1-2,NA,CAWSGAPYGYTF,TGTGCCTGGAGTGGGGCCCCCTATGGCTACACCTTC
TRBV18,NA,TRBJ1-4,NA,CASSPPAGGNEKLFF,TGTGCCAGCTCACCACCGGCAGGTGGAAATGAAAAACTGTTTTTT
TRBV11-2,NA,TRBJ2-1,TRBD2,CASSITGTSLNEQFF,TGTGCCAGCAGCATAACCGGGACTAGCCTGAATGAGCAGTTCTTC
TRBV9,once,TRBJ2-1,NA,CASSVSRTYNEQFF,TGTGCCAGCAGCGTGAGCAGGACCTACAATGAGCAGTTCTTC
TRBV6-5,NA,TRBJ1-5,NA,CASSPRNQPQHF,TGTGCCAGCAGTCCACGCAATCAGCCCCAGCATTTT
TRBV11-2,NA,TRBJ2-7,NA,CASSLVLSWGYEQYF,TGTGCCAGCAGCTTAGTCCTCTCCTGGGGTTACGAGCAGTACTTC
TRBV19,few,TRBJ2-7,NA,CASSEWRGNYEQYF,TGTGCCAGTAGTGAATGGAGGGGCAACTACGAGCAGTACTTC
TRBV7-2,NA,TRBJ2-7,TRBD2,CASSPTSGGPYEQYF,TGTGCCAGCAGCCCCACTAGCGGGGGGCCCTACGAGCAGTACTTC
TRBV4-1,NA,TRBJ2-7,NA,CASSRFSGSSYEQYF,TGCGCCAGCAGCCGATTTTCTGGGTCCTCCTACGAGCAGTACTTC
TRBV28,many,TRBJ1-3,NA,CASSSGDSGNTIYF,TGTGCCAGCAGTTCAGGGGATTCTGGAAACACCATATATTTT
TRBV30,NA,TRBJ2-7,NA,CAWTRVPHEQYF,TGTGCCTGGACCAGGGTCCCTCACGAGCAGTACTTC
TRBV28,NA,TRBJ2-2,TRBD2,CASWASGNTGELFF,TGTGCCAGCTGGGCTAGCGGGAACACCGGGGAGCTGTTTTTT
TRBV7-8,NA,TRBJ1-1,TRBD1,CASSYGQVDTEAFF,TGTGCCAGCAGCTACGGACAGGTGGACACTGAAGCTTTCTTT
TRBV9,NA,TRBJ1-2,TRBD1,CASSQGDSSYGYTF,TGTGCCAGCAGCCAAGGGGACAGCAGCTATGGCTACACCTTC
TRBV9,once,TRBJ1-2,NA,CASSVDSGAYGYTF,TGTGCCAGCAGCGTAGACAGCGGGGCCTATGGCTACACCTTC
TRBV6-1,few,TRBJ2-7,NA,CASSDPWEQYF,TGTGCCAGCAGTGACCCTTGGGAGCAGTACTTC
TRBV3-1/TRBV3-2,NA,TRBJ2-7,NA,CASSQGSLYEQYF,TGTGCCAGCAGCCAGGGTTCACTTTACGAGCAGTACTTC
TRBV20-1,NA,TRBJ1-1,NA,CSARDRFEAFF,TGCAGTGCCCGCGATAGGTTTGAAGCTTTCTTT
TRBV6-2/TRBV6-3,NA,TRBJ2-7,TRBD1,CASSYAGTETYEQYF,TGTGCCAGCAGTTACGCCGGGACAGAGACCTACGAGCAGTACTTC
TRBV30,NA,TRBJ2-2,NA,CAWSPWAGGELFF,TGTGCCTGGAGTCCCTGGGCAGGTGGGGAGCTGTTTTTT
TRBV7-8,NA,TRBJ1-5,NA,CASSLDDGYRNQPQHF,TGTGCCAGCAGCTTAGATGATGGTTATCGCAATCAGCCCCAGCATTTT
TRBV9,NA,TRBJ2-2,NA,CASSLASFANTGELFF,TGTGCCAGCAGCCTAGCATCGTTCGCGAACACCGGGGAGCTGTTTTTT
TRBV28,NA,TRBJ2-4,NA,CASSTDRLTSHF,TGTGCCAGCAGCACAGACAGACTCACGTCACACTTC
TRBV2,NA,TRBJ2-5,TRBD2,CASSETMAGAIQETQYF,TGTGCCAGCAGTGAAACTATGGCGGGAGCCATCCAAGAGACCCAGTACTTC
TRBV7-8,NA,TRBJ1-2,TRBD1,CASSPPGTAYGYTF,TGTGCCAGCAGCCCCCCCGGGACAGCATATGGCTACACCTTC
TRBV2,NA,TRBJ2-5,NA,CASGGGAGETQYF,TGTGCCAGCGGTGGGGGCGCGGGAGAGACCCAGTACTTC
TRBV30,NA,TRBJ2-6,NA,CAWSWPGGANVLTF,TGTGCCTGGAGTTGGCCGGGAGGGGCCAACGTCCTGACTTTC
TRBV5-1,NA,TRBJ1-1,TRBD1,CASGQGNTEAFF,TGCGCCAGTGGACAGGGGAACACTGAAGCTTTCTTT
TRBV28,NA,TRBJ1-5,NA,CASSLQGTSNQPQHF,TGTGCCAGCAGTTTACAGGGTACTAGCAATCAGCCCCAGCATTTT
TRBV6-1,NA,TRBJ1-4,NA,CASSENEKLFF,TGTGCCAGCAGTGAAAATGAAAAACTGTTTTTT
TRBV12-3/TRBV12-4,few,TRBJ2-2,NA,CASSLSNTGELFF,TGTGCCAGCAGCCTTTCGAACACCGGGGAGCTGTTTTTT
TRBV11-2,NA,TRBJ2-1,TRBD2,CASSSGLAGSSYNEQFF,TGTGCCAGCAGCTCGGGACTAGCGGGGAGCTCCTACAATGAGCAGTTCTTC
TRBV3-1/TRBV3-2,NA,TRBJ1-4,NA,CASSQDRKGGGFEKLFF,TGTGCCAGCAGCCAAGATCGTAAGGGAGGAGGCTTTGAAAAACTGTTTTTT
TRBV6-5,NA,TRBJ2-7,NA,CASSWNEQYF,TGTGCCAGCAGTTGGAACGAGCAGTACTTC
TRBV29-1,NA,TRBJ2-7,NA,CSVEDRGRGATYEQYF,TGCAGCGTTGAAGACAGGGGGCGGGGGGCCACCTACGAGCAGTACTTC
TRBV2,NA,TRBJ2-5,NA,CASYARAGETQYF,TGTGCCAGCTACGCCCGGGCGGGAGAGACCCAGTACTTC
TRBV10-2,NA,TRBJ1-1,TRBD1,CASSEGGQGFEAFF,TGCGCCAGCAGTGAGGGGGGACAGGGGTTTGAAGCTTTCTTT
TRBV28,NA,TRBJ2-7,NA,CASSISYEQYF,TGTGCCAGCAGTATTTCCTACGAGCAGTACTTC
TRBV29-1,NA,TRBJ1-4,NA,CSVDGQGNEKLFF,TGCAGCGTTGACGGTCAGGGGAATGAAAAACTGTTTTTT
TRBV11-2,once,TRBJ1-3,TRBD1,CASSIRDSGNTIYF,TGTGCCAGCAGCATCCGGGACAGTGGAAACACCATATATTTT
TRBV7-2,NA,TRBJ1-3,TRBD1,CASSLPDRGSWNSGNTIYF,TGTGCCAGCAGCTTACCCGACAGGGGTTCGTGGAACTCTGGAAACACCATATATTTT
TRBV6-2/TRBV6-3,NA,TRBJ1-4,TRBD1,CASSVFGRQGVGEKLFF,TGTGCCAGCAGCGTATTCGGTAGACAGGGGGTTGGAGAAAAACTGTTTTTT
TRBV6-1,NA,TRBJ1-1,TRBD1,CASSAYRDRGLYTEAFF,TGTGCCAGCAGTGCATACCGGGACAGGGGGCTGTACACTGAAGCTTTCTTT
TRBV9,NA,TRBJ2-4,NA,CASSVGTGKNIQYF,TGTGCCAGCAGCGTAGGTACAGGGAAAAACATTCAGTACTTC
TRBV5-1,NA,TRBJ1-4,TRBD1,CASSLAGDRREKLFF,TGCGCCAGCAGCTTGGCAGGGGACAGACGTGAAAAACTGTTTTTT
TRBV3-1/TRBV3-2,NA,TRBJ2-3,NA,CASSQQGRPDTQYF,TGTGCCAGCAGCCAACAGGGTAGGCCAGATACGCAGTATTTT
TRBV6-4,NA,TRBJ2-3,NA,CEGGHLLTDTQYF,TGTGAGGGGGGACACCTCCTCACAGATACGCAGTATTTT
TRBV27,NA,TRBJ1-3,TRBD1,CASSLRTGISGNTIYF,TGTGCCAGCAGTCTCCGGACAGGGATCTCTGGAAACACCATATATTTT
TRBV5-1,NA,TRBJ1-3,NA,CASSLDGNSGNTIYF,TGCGCCAGCAGCTTGGATGGAAACTCTGGAAACACCATATATTTT